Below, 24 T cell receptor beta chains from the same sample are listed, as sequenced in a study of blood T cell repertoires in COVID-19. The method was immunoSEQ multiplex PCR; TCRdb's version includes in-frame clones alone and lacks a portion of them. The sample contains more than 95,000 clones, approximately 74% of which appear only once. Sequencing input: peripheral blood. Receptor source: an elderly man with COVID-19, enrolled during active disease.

The CDR3 DNA reads as TGTGCCAGAAGATATAAACAGGGCTTTAGCACAGATACGCAGTATTTT. This encodes CARRYKQGFSTDTQYF. J is TRBJ2-3 and V is TRBV7-5; TRBD1 is the table's D call, not checked against the DNA. TRBV7-5 is an annotated pseudogene. The CDR3 length is 16 residues.

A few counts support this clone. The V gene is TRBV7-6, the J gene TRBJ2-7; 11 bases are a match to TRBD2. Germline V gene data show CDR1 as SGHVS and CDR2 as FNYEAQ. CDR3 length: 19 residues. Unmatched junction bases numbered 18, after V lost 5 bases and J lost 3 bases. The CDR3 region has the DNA TGTGCCAGCAGCCAATACGGGACTGTAGCGGGAGGGGTCGGCTACGAGCAGTACTTC. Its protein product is CASSQYGTVAGGVGYEQYF.

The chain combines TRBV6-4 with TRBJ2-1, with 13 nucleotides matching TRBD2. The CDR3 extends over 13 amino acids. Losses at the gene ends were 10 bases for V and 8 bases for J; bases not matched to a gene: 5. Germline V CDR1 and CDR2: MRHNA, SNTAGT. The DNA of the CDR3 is TGTGCCAAGACTAGCGGGAGGTTCGATGAGCAGTTCTTC. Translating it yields CAKTSGRFDEQFF.

In nucleotides, the CDR3 is TGTGCCAGCAGCCATTCAGGGGACAGCTATGGCTACACCTTC. Its translation: CASSHSGDSYGYTF. The chain employs TRBV3-1 (or the pseudogene TRBV3-2) and TRBJ1-2; 7 positions agree with TRBD1. The CDR3 consists of 14 residues. Trimming cost V 3 bases and J 4 bases; bases outside gene matches: 5. CDR1 is LGHDT and CDR2 is YNNKEL in the germline V gene (reference sequence).

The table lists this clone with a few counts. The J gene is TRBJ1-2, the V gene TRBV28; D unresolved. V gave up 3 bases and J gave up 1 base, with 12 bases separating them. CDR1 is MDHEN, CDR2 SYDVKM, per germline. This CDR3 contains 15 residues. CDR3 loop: CASSFPGSVNYGYTF. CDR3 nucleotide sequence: TGTGCCAGCAGTTTTCCCGGGTCTGTTAACTATGGCTACACCTTC.

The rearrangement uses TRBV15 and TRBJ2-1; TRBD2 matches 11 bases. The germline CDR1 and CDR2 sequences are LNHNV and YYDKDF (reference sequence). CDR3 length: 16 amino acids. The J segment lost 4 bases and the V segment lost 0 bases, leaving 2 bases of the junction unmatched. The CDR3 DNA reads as TGTGCCACCAGCAGAGATCTAGCGGGGGGATACAATGAGCAGTTCTTC. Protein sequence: CATSRDLAGGYNEQFF.

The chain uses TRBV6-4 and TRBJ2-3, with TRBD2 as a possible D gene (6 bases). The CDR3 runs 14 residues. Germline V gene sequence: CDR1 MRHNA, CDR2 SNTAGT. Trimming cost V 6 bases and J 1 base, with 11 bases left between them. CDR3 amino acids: CASRRLDRTDTQYF. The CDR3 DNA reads TGTGCCAGCAGACGACTAGACCGCACAGATACGCAGTATTTT.

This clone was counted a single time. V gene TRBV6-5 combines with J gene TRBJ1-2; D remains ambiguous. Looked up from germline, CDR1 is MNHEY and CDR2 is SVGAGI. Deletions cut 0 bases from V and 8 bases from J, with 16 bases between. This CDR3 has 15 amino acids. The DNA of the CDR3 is TGTGCCAGCAGTTACTCAGCCGGGAGCTTAAGCGGCTACACCTTC. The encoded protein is CASSYSAGSLSGYTF.

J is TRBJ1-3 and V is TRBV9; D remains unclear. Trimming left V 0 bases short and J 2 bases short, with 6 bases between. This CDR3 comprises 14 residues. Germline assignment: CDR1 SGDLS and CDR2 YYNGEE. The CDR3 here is CASSVGGAGNTIYF. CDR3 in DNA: TGTGCCAGCAGCGTAGGTGGAGCTGGAAACACCATATATTTT.

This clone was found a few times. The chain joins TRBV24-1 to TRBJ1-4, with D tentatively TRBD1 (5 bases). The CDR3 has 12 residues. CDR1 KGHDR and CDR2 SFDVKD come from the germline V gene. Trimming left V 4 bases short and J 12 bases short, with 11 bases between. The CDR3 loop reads CATSDGTGELFF. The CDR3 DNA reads TGTGCCACCAGTGACGGGACTGGGGAACTGTTTTTT.

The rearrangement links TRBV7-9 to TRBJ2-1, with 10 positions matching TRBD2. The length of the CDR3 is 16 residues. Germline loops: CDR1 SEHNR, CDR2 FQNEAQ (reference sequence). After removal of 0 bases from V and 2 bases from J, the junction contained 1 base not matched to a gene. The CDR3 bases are TGTGCCAGCAGCTTAGCTCTAGCGGGAGCCTACAATGAGCAGTTCTTC. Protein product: CASSLALAGAYNEQFF.

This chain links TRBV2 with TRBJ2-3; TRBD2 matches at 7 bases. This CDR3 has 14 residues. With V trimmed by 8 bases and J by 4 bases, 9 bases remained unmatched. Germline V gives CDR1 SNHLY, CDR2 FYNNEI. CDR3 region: CASVPSGRADTQYF. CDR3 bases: TGTGCCAGCGTCCCTTCGGGGAGGGCAGATACGCAGTATTTT.

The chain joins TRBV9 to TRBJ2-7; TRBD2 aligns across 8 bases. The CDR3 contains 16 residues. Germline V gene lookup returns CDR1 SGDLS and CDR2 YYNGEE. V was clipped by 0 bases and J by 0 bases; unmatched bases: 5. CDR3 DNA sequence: TGTGCCAGCAGCGTAGATCCTAGCGGGTCCTCCTACGAGCAGTACTTC. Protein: CASSVDPSGSSYEQYF.

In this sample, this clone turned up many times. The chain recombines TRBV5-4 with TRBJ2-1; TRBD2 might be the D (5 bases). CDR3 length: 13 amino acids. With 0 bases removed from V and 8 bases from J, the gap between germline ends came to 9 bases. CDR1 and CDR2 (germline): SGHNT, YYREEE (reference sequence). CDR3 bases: TGTGCCAGCAGCTTGGAGGGAGTTGATGAGCAGTTCTTC. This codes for CASSLEGVDEQFF.

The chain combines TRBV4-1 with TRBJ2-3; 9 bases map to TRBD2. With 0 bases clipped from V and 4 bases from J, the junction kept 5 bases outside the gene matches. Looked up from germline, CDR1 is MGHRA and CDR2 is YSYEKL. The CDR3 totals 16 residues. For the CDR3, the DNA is TGCGCCAGCAGCCAAGATTGGCGGGGGGGCCCAGATACGCAGTATTTT. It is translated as CASSQDWRGGPDTQYF.

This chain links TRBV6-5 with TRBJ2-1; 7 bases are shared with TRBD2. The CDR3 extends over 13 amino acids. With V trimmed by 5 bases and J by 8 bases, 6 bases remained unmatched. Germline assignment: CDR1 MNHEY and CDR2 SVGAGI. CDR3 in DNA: TGTGCCAGCAGTCCTTTACGGGGGGATGAGCAGTTCTTC. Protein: CASSPLRGDEQFF.

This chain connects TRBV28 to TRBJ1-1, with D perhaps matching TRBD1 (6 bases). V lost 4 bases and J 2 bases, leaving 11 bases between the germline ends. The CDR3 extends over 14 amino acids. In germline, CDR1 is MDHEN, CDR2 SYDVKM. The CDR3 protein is CASSSGTPNTEAFF. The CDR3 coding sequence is TGTGCCAGCAGTTCTGGGACACCCAACACTGAAGCTTTCTTT.

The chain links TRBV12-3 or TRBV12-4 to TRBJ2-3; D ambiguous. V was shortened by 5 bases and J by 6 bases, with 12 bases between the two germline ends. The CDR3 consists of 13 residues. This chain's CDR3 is CASSLHIRDTQYF. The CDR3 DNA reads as TGTGCCAGCAGTCTCCATATCAGGGATACGCAGTATTTT.

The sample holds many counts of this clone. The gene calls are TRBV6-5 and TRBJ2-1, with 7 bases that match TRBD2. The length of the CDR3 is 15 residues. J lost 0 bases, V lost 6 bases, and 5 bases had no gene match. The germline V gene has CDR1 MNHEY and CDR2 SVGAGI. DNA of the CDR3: TGTGCCAGCAGAAAGACTAGCTCCTCCTACAATGAGCAGTTCTTC. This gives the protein CASRKTSSSYNEQFF.

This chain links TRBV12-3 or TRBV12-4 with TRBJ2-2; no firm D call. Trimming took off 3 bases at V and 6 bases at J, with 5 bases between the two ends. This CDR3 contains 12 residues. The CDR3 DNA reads TGTGCCAGCAGTTTCGGTCCCGGGGAGCTGTTTTTT. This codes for CASSFGPGELFF.

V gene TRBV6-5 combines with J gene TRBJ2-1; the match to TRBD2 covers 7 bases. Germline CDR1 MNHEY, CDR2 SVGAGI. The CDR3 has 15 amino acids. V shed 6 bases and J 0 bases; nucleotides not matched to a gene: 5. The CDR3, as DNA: TGTGCCAGCAGAGCTAGCGGTAGCTCCTACAATGAGCAGTTCTTC. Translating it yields CASRASGSSYNEQFF.

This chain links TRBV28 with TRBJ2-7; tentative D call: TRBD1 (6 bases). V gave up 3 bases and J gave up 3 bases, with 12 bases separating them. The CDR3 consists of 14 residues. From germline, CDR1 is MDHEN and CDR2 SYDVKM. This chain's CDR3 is CASSFRQGRYEQYF. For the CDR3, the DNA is TGTGCCAGCAGTTTTCGGCAGGGGCGCTACGAGCAGTACTTC.

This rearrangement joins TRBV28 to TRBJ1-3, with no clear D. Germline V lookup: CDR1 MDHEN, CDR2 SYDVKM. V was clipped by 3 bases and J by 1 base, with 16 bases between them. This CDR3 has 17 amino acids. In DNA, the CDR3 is TGTGCCAGCAGTTTTATTTACGGGAGGCAGTCTGGAAACACCATATATTTT. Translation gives CASSFIYGRQSGNTIYF.

The CDR3 DNA reads TGTGCCAGCGCAATAGGGGCGCTTGGCGAGACCCAGTACTTC. Protein product: CASAIGALGETQYF. The V gene is TRBV6-5, the J gene TRBJ2-5, with D possibly matching TRBD1 (5 bases). The CDR3 totals 14 residues. From germline, CDR1 is MNHEY and CDR2 SVGAGI. Trimming stripped 8 bases from V and 5 bases from J, with 18 bases between.